This T cell receptor beta chain emerged from a study of blood T cells in healthy people across ages. The CDR3 has 16 residues. Germline assignment: CDR1 DFQATT and CDR2 SNEGSKA (reference sequence). V dropped 3 bases and J dropped 2 bases, with 19 bases sitting between them. With a J-beta primer mix and a sample-barcoded 5' primer, a second PCR ran about 6 to 11 cycles. Each CDR3 protein is one row after TCRdb ran MiXCR on the 5' RACE reads. Of 600,000 or so distinct CDR3 sequences in the sample, around 31% are singletons; the top ten hold less than 20%. Study conclusions and caveats: Considered underestimates were the diversity estimates obtained from one million T cells. Unsorted PBMCs ruled out conclusive naive versus antigen-experienced comparison.

About this clonotype itself: The antigen is undetermined.

Each donor supplied ten milliliters of peripheral blood. The chain links TRBV20-1 to TRBJ1-1, with D unclear. This TCR derives from a woman over 75 in good health. The material sequenced was blood. The CDR3 DNA follows: TGCAGTGCTAGGGAAGGTGGGGTCCTGGGAAACACTGAAGCTTTCTTT. It encodes CSAREGGVLGNTEAFF.